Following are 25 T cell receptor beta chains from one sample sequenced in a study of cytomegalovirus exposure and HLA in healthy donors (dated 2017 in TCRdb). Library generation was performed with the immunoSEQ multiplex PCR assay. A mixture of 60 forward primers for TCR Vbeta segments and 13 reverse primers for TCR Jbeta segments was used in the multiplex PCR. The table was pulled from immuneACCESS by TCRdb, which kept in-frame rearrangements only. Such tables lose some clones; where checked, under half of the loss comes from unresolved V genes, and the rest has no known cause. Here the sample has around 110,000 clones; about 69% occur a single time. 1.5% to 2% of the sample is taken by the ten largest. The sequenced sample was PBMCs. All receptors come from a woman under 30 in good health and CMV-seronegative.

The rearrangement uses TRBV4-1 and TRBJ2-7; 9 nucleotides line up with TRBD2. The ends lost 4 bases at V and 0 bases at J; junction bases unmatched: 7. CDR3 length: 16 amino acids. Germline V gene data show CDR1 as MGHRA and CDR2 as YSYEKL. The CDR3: CASSPGSGGSSYEQYF. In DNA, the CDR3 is TGCGCCAGCAGCCCGGGTAGCGGGGGTAGCTCCTACGAGCAGTACTTC.

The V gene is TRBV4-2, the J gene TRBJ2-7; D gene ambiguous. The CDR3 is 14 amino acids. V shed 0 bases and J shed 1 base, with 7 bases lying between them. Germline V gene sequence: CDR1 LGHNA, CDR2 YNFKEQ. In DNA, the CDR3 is TGTGCCAGCAGCCAAGATAGAATATCCTACGAGCAGTACTTC. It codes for CASSQDRISYEQYF.

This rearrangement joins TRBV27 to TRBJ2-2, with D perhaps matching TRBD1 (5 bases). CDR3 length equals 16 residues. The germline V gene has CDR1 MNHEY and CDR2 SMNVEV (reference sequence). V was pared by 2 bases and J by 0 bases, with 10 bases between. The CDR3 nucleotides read TGTGCCAGCAGTTTAAGGATAGGGGCGAACACCGGGGAGCTGTTTTTT. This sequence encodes CASSLRIGANTGELFF.

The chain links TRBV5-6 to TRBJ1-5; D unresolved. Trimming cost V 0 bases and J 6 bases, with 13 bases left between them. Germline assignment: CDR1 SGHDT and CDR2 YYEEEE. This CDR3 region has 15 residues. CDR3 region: CASSLGPGISQPQHF. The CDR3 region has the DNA TGTGCCAGCAGCTTGGGTCCGGGGATTTCTCAGCCCCAGCATTTT.

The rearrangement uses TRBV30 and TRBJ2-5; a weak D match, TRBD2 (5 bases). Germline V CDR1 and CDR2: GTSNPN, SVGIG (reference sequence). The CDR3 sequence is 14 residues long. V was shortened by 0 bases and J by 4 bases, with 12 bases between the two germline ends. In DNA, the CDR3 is TGTGCCTGGAGTGTACTGTGCGGAGGAGAGACCCAGTACTTC. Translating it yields CAWSVLCGGETQYF.

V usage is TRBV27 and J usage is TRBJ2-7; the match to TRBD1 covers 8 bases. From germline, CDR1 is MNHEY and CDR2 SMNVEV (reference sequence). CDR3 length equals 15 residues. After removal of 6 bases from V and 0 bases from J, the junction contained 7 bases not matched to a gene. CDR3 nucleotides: TGTGCCAGCAGGGTTGCGACAGGGGCCTCCTACGAGCAGTACTTC. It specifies CASRVATGASYEQYF.

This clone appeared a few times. CDR3 in DNA: TGTGCCAGCAGCTTTTGGACTAGCCGACGGGTCTGGAATGAGCAGTTCTTC. Translating it yields CASSFWTSRRVWNEQFF. This chain connects TRBV7-9 to TRBJ2-1; 8 bases agree with TRBD2. Looked up from germline, CDR1 is SEHNR and CDR2 is FQNEAQ (reference sequence). The CDR3 has 17 residues. The V gene end was trimmed by 3 bases and the J gene end by 7 bases; junction bases not matched to a gene: 14. The variable domain in full, with the rest retrieved from reference TRBV7-9 and TRBJ2-1, is DTGVSQNPRHKITKRGQNVTFRCDPISEHNRLYWYRQTLGQGPEFLTYFQNEAQLEKSRLLSDRFSAERPKGSFSTLEIQRTEQGDSAMYLCASSFWTSRRVWNEQFFGPGTRLTVL.

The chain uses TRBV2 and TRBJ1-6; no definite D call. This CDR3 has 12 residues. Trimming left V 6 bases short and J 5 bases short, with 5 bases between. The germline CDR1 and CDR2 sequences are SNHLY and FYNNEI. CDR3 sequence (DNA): TGTGCCAGCAGGGGCGATAATTCACCCCTCCACTTT. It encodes CASRGDNSPLHF.

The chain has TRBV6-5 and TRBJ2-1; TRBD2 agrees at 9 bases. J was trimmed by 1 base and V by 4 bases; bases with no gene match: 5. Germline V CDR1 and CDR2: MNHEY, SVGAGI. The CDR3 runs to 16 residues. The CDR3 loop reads CASSSFSGGSYNEQFF. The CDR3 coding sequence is TGTGCCAGCAGTTCCTTTAGCGGGGGATCCTACAATGAGCAGTTCTTC.

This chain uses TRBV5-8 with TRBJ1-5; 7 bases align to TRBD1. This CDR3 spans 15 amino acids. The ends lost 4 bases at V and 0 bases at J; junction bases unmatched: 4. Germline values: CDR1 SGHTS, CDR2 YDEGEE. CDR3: CASSRGQISNQPQHF. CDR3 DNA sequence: TGTGCCAGCAGCAGGGGACAGATTAGCAATCAGCCCCAGCATTTT.

Here the CDR3 reads CASSQETVTYGYTF. The CDR3, as DNA: TGCGCCAGCAGCCAAGAAACAGTCACCTATGGCTACACCTTC. This chain joins TRBV4-1 and TRBJ1-2; D is uncertain. Germline lookup yields CDR1 MGHRA and CDR2 YSYEKL. V was pared by 0 bases and J by 4 bases, with 9 bases between. The CDR3 is 14 residues long.

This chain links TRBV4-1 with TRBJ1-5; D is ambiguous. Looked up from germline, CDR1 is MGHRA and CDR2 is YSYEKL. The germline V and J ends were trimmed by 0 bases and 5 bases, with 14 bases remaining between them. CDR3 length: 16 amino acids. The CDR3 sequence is CASSQDSRGDYQPQHF. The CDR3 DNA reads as TGCGCCAGCAGCCAAGATAGTCGGGGTGATTATCAGCCCCAGCATTTT.

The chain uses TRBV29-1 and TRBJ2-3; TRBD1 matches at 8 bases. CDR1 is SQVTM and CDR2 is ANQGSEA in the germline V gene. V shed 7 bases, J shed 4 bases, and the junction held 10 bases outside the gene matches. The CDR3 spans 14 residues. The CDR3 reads CSAGGDRGADTQYF. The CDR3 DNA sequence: TGCAGCGCCGGGGGAGACAGGGGCGCAGATACGCAGTATTTT.

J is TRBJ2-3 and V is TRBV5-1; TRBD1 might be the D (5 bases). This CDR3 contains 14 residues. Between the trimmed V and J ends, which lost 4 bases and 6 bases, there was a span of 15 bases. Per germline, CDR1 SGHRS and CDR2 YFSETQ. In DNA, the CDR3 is TGCGCCAGCAGCCCGATTGCAGGGTTGGATACGCAGTATTTT. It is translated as CASSPIAGLDTQYF. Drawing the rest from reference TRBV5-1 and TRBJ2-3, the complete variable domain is KAGVTQTPRYLIKTRGQQVTLSCSPISGHRSVSWYQQTPGQGLQFLFEYFSETQRNKGNFPGRFSGRQFSNSRSEMNVSTLELGDSALYLCASSPIAGLDTQYFGPGTRLTVL.

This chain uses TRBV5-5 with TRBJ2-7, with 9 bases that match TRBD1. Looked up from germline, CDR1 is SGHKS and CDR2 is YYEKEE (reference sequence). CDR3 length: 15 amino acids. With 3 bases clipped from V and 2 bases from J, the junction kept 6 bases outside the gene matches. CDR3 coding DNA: TGTGCCAGCAGCTGGACCGGGACAGGGCCCTACGAGCAGTACTTC. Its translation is CASSWTGTGPYEQYF.

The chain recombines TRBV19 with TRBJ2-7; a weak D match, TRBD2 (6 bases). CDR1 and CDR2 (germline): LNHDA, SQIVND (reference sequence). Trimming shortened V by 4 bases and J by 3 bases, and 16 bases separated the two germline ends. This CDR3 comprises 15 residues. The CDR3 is CASSKTGTADYEQYF. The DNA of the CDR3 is TGTGCCAGTAGTAAAACCGGGACTGCAGACTACGAGCAGTACTTC.

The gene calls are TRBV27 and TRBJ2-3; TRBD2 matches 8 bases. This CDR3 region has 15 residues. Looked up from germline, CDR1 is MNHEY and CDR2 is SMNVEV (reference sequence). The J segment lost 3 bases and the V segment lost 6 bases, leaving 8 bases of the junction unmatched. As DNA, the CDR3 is TGTGCCAGCAGAATCGGGGGGGTTAAGACAGATACGCAGTATTTT. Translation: CASRIGGVKTDTQYF.

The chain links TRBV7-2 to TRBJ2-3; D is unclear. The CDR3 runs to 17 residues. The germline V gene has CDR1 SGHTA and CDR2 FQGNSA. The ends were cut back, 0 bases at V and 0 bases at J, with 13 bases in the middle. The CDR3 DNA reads TGTGCCAGCAGCTTAGCGCAGGCGTCCTCTAGCACAGATACGCAGTATTTT. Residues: CASSLAQASSSTDTQYF.

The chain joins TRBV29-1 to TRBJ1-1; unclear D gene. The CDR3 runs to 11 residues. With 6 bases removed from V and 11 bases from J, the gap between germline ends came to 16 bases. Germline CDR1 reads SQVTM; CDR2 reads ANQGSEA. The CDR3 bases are TGCAGCGTGCCCCACCGTAGCATCGCTTTCTTT. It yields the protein CSVPHRSIAFF.

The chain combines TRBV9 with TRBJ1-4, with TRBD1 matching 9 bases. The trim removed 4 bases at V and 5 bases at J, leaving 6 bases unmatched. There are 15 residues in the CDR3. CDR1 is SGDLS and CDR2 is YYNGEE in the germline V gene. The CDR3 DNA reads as TGTGCCAGCAGCTTAATGGGGACAGGGAATGAAAAACTGTTTTTT. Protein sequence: CASSLMGTGNEKLFF.

The CDR3 coding sequence is TGTGCCAGCTCATCAACCCCCGGACAGAGCTCTGGAAACACCATATATTTT. Amino acid sequence: CASSSTPGQSSGNTIYF. This chain links TRBV18 with TRBJ1-3; possibly TRBD1 for D (6 bases). This CDR3 contains 17 residues. Germline CDR1 reads KGHSH; CDR2 reads LQKENI. Trimming took off 5 bases at V and 0 bases at J, with 17 bases between the two ends.

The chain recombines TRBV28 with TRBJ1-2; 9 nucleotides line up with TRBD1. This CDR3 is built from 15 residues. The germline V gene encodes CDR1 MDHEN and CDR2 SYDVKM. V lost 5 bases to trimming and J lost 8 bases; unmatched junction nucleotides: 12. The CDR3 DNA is TGTGCCAGCAGTCCTGGACAGGGGAAACTCTCCGGCTACACCTTC. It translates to CASSPGQGKLSGYTF.

The CDR3 here is CASSMGQGSNTGELFF. CDR3 nucleotides: TGTGCCAGTAGTATGGGACAGGGGTCGAACACCGGGGAGCTGTTTTTT. The gene calls are TRBV19 and TRBJ2-2; the match to TRBD1 covers 10 bases. Per the germline V gene, CDR1 is LNHDA and CDR2 is SQIVND (reference sequence). J lost 0 bases, V lost 3 bases, and 1 base had no gene match. This CDR3 is built from 16 residues.

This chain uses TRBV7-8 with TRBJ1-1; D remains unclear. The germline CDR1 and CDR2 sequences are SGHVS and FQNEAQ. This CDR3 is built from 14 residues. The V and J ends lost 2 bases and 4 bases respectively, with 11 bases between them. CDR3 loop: CASSLSNTFTEAFF. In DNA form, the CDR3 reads TGTGCCAGCAGCTTAAGTAACACGTTCACTGAAGCTTTCTTT.

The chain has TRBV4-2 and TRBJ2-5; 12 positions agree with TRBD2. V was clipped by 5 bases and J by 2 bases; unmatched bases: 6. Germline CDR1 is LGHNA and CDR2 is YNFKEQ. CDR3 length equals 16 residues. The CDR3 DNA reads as TGTGCCAGCAGCTCCAGACTAGCGGGGGTACAAGAGACCCAGTACTTC. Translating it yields CASSSRLAGVQETQYF.